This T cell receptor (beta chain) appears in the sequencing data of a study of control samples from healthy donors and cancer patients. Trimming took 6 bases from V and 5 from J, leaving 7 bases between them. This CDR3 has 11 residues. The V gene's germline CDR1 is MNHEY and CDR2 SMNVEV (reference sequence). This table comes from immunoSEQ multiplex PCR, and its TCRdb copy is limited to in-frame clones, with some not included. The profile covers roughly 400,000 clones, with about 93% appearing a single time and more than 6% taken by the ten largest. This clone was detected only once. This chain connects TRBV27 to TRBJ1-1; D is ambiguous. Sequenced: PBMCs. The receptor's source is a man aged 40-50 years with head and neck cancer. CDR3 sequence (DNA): TGTGCCAGCAGGGGAGTTACTGAAGCTTTCTTT. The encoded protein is CASRGVTEAFF.